The TCR beta chain described here comes from a study of early T cells in non-severe SARS-CoV-2 infection. Overall study context: Sequenced material consisted of bulk RNA (from unsorted whole blood), and chains were unpaired.

This clonotype was observed a few times. Its antigen is not known. Overall study findings and caveats: Reliance on VDJdb matching favored anti-spike CD8 responses; private and CD4 specificities were missed.

Individual cDNA molecules were tagged with unique molecular identifiers. TCRdb re-called the 5' RACE reads through MiXCR, storing one row per CDR3 protein. The sample gives fewer than 65,000 distinct CDR3 sequences, less than 11% of which show up once; around 4.3% is in the top ten. This CDR3 contains 12 residues. Germline V gene data show CDR1 as SNHLY and CDR2 as FYNNEI. V shed 10 bases and J 5 bases; nucleotides not matched to a gene: 7. Sequenced sample: whole blood. The clonotype was recovered from an adult who was a healthcare worker with PCR-confirmed SARS-CoV-2 infection or an uninfected control (not recorded which). This rearrangement joins TRBV2 to TRBJ1-2; 7 bases line up with TRBD1. The chain's CDR3 is CANVDREYGYTF. Here the CDR3 DNA reads TGTGCCAACGTAGACAGGGAGTATGGCTACACCTTC.